This T cell receptor beta chain was recovered during a study of siplizumab effects on memory and regulatory T cells. Study outcomes and limitations: Few alloreactive clones mapped to unstimulated subsets.

Unstimulated naive, memory, effector memory and TEMRA subsets from three donor pairs were sequenced. The assay looked at approximately 10^5 TCR templates in each sample. Repertoires were generated with immunoSEQ multiplex PCR, while TCRdb's copy carries only in-frame clones and drops some. The table records some 100,000 clones, over 95% of them present only once. To note about this clone: The antigen is unknown.

This CDR3 comprises 17 residues. V was pared by 2 bases and J by 7 bases, with 12 bases of the junction left unmatched. Germline CDR1 is LGHNT and CDR2 is FRNRAP. The sample taken for sequencing was naive CD4+ T cells sorted from blood. This chain uses TRBV12-5 with TRBJ2-1; 9 bases line up with TRBD1. This TCR was sampled from a human donor in good health. This chain's CDR3 is CASGLIPKGQGANEQFF. Here the CDR3 DNA reads TGTGCTAGTGGTTTGATCCCTAAGGGACAGGGAGCGAATGAGCAGTTCTTC. The full variable domain, in which reference TRBV12-5 and TRBJ2-1 provide the parts outside the CDR3, is DARVTQTPRHKVTEMGQEVTMRCQPILGHNTVFWYRQTMMQGLELLAYFRNRAPLDDSGMPKDRFSAEMPDATLATLKIQPSEPRDSAVYFCASGLIPKGQGANEQFFGPGTRLTVL.